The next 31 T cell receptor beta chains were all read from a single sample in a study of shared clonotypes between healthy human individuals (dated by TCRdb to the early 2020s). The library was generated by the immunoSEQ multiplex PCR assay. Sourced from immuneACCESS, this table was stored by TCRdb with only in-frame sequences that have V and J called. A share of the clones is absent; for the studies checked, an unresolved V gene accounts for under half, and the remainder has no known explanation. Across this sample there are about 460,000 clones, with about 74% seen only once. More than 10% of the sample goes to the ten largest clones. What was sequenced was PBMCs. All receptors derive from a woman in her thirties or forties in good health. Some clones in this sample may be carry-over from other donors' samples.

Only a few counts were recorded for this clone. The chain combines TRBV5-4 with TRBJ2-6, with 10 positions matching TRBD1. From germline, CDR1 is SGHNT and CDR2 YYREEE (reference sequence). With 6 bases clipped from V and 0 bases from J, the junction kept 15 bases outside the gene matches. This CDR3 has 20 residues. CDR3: CASNVGAGDRGPSGANVLTF. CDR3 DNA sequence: TGTGCCAGCAACGTAGGCGCCGGGGACAGGGGCCCCTCTGGGGCCAACGTCCTGACTTTC. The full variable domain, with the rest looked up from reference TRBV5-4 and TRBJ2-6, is ETGVTQSPTHLIKTRGQQVTLRCSSQSGHNTVSWYQQALGQGPQFIFQYYREEENGRGNFPPRFSGLQFPNYSSELNVNALELDDSALYLCASNVGAGDRGPSGANVLTFGAGSRLTVL.

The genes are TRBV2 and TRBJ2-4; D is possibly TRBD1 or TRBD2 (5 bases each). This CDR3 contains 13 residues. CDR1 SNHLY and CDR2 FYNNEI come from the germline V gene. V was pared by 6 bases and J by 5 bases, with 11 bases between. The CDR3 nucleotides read TGTGCCAGCAGGGGGGACGGCGAAAACATTCAGTACTTC. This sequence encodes CASRGDGENIQYF.

CDR3 DNA: TGTGCCAGCAGTTACTCGAGCCTTGGGGCCTACGAGCAGTACTTC. The encoded protein is CASSYSSLGAYEQYF. V and J are TRBV6-6 and TRBJ2-7; D gene unclear. From germline, CDR1 is MNHNY and CDR2 SVGAGI (reference sequence). V gave up 0 bases and J gave up 2 bases, with 11 bases separating them. CDR3 size: 15 residues.

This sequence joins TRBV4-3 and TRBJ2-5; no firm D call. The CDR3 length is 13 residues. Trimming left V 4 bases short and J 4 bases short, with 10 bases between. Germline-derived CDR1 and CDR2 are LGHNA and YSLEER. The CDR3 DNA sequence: TGCGCCAGCAGCCGATATGCAGGAGAGACCCAGTACTTC. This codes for CASSRYAGETQYF.

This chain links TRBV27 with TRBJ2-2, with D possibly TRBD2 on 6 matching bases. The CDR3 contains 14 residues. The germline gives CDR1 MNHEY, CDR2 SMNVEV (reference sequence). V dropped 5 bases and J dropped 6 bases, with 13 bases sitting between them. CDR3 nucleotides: TGTGCCAGCAGTAGCGGGTTGGGCGCCGGGGAGCTGTTTTTT. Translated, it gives CASSSGLGAGELFF.

For the CDR3, the DNA is TGTGCCAGCAGCCAAGTTGTCGGACCATCCGTTGATACGCAGTATTTT. It yields the protein CASSQVVGPSVDTQYF. This chain connects TRBV5-4 to TRBJ2-3, with D unclear. V lost 4 bases and J 6 bases, leaving 21 bases between the germline ends. Germline CDR1 SGHNT, CDR2 YYREEE (reference sequence). The CDR3 runs to 16 residues.

The CDR3 spells CAWSVGQGYNEQFF. The CDR3 DNA reads TGTGCCTGGAGTGTGGGACAGGGCTACAATGAGCAGTTCTTC. This chain connects TRBV30 to TRBJ2-1, with 9 bases aligning to TRBD1. The CDR3 totals 14 residues. The V gene end was trimmed by 0 bases and the J gene end by 3 bases; junction bases not matched to a gene: 0. CDR1 is GTSNPN, CDR2 SVGIG, per germline (reference sequence).

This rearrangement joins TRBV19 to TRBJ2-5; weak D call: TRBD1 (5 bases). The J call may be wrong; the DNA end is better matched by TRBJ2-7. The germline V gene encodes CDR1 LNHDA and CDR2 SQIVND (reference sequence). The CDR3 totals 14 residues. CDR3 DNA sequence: TGTGCCAGTAGTATGCAGGGCAGCTCCTACGAGCAGTACTTC. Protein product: CASSMQGSSYEQYF.

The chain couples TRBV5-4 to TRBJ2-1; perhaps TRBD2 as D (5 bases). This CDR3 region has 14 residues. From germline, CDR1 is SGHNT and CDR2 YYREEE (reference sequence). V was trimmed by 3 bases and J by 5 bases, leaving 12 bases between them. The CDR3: CASSSRRTDNEQFF. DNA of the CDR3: TGTGCCAGCAGCTCGAGAAGGACTGACAATGAGCAGTTCTTC.

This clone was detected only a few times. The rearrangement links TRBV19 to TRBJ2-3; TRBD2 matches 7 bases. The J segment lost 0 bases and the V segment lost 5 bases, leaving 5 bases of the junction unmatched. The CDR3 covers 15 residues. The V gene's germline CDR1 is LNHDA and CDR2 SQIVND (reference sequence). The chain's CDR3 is CASSPLAISTDTQYF. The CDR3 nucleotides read TGTGCCAGTAGTCCACTAGCGATTAGCACAGATACGCAGTATTTT. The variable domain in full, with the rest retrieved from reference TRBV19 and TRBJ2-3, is DGGITQSPKYLFRKEGQNVTLSCEQNLNHDAMYWYRQDPGQGLRLIYYSQIVNDFQKGDIAEGYSVSREKKESFPLTVTSAQKNPTAFYLCASSPLAISTDTQYFGPGTRLTVL.

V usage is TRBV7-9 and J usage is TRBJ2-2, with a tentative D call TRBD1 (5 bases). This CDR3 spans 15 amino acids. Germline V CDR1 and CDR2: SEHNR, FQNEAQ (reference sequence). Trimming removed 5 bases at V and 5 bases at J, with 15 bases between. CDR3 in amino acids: CASSAPQGTTGELFF. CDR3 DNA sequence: TGTGCCAGCAGCGCTCCTCAGGGAACGACCGGGGAGCTGTTTTTT.

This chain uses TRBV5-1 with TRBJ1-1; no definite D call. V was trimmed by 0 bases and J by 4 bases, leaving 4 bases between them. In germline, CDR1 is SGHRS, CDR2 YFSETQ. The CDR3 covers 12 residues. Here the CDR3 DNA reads TGCGCCAGCAGCTTGGAGAGCACTGAAGCTTTCTTT. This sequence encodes CASSLESTEAFF.

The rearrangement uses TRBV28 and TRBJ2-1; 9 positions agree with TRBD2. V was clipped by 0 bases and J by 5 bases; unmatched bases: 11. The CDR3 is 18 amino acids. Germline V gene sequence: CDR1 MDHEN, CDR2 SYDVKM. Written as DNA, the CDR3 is TGTGCCAGCAGTTTATGGGGGATTAAGCGGGAGGTTAACAATGAGCAGTTCTTC. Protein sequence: CASSLWGIKREVNNEQFF.

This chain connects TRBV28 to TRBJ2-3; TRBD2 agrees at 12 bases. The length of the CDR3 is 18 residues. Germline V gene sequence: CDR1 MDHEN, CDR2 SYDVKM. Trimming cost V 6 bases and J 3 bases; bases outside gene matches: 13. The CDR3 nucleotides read TGTGCCAGCAGCGCTCTAGCGGGAGGGAGATTGTTTACAGATACGCAGTATTTT. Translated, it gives CASSALAGGRLFTDTQYF.

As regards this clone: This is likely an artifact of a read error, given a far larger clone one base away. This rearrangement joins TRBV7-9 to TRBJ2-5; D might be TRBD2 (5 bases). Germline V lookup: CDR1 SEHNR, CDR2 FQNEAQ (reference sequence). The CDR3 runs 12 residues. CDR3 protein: CASNLAIETQYF. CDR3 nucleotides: TGTGCCAGCAACTTAGCGATCGAGACCCAGTACTTC.

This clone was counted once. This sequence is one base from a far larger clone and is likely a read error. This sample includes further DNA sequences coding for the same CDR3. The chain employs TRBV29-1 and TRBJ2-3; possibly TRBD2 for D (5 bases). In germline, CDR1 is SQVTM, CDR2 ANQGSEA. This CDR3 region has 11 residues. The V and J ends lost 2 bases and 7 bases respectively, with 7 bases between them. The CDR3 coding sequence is TGCAGCGTTGAAACGGGAAATACGCAGTATTTT. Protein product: CSVETGNTQYF.

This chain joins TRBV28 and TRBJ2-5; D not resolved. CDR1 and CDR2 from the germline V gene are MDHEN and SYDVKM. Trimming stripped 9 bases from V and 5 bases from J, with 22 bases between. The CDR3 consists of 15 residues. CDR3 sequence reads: CASQSVTDPPETQYF. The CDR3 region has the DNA TGTGCCAGTCAGAGCGTCACGGACCCTCCCGAGACCCAGTACTTC.

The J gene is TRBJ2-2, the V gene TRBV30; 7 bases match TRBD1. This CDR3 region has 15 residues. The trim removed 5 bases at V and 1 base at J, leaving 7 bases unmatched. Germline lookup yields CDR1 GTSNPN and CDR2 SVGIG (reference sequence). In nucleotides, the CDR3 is TGTGCCTGGGCCCGACAGGGAAGGAACACCGGGGAGCTGTTTTTT. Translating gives CAWARQGRNTGELFF.

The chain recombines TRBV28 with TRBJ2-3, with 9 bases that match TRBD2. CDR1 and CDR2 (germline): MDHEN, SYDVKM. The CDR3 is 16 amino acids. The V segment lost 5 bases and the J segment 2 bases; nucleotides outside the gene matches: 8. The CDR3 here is CASSPGTSRYTDTQYF. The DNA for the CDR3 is TGTGCCAGCAGTCCCGGGACTAGCAGATACACAGATACGCAGTATTTT.

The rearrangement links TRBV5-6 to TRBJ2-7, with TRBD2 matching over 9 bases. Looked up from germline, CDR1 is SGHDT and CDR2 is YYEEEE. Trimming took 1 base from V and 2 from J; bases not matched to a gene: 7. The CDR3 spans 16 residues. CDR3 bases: TGTGCCAGCAGCTTGATAGGGGCTAGCGGGGCCTACGAGCAGTACTTC. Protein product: CASSLIGASGAYEQYF.

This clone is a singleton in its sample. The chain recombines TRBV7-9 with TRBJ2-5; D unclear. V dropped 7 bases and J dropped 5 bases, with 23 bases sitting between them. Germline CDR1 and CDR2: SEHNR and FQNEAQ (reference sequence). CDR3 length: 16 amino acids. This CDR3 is CASTNPPEGGSETQYF. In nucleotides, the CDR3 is TGTGCCAGCACCAACCCACCAGAAGGTGGTTCGGAGACCCAGTACTTC. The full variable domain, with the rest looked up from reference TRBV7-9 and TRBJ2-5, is DTGVSQNPRHKITKRGQNVTFRCDPISEHNRLYWYRQTLGQGPEFLTYFQNEAQLEKSRLLSDRFSAERPKGSFSTLEIQRTEQGDSAMYLCASTNPPEGGSETQYFGPGTRLLVL.

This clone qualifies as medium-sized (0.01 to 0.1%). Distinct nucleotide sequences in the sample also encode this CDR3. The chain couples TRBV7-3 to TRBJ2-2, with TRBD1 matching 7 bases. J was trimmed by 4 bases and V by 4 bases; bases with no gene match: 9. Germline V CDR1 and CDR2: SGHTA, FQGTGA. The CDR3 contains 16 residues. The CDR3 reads CASSSTGFASTGELFF. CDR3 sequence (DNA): TGTGCCAGCAGCTCGACAGGGTTTGCATCCACCGGGGAGCTGTTTTTT.

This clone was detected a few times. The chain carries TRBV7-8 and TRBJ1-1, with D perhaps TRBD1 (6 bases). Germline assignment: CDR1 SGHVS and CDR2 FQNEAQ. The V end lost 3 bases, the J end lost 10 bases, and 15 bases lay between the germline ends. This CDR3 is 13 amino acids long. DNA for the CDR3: TGTGCCAGCAGCTTGGTGGGGGACACAGGAGCTTTCTTT. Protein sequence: CASSLVGDTGAFF.

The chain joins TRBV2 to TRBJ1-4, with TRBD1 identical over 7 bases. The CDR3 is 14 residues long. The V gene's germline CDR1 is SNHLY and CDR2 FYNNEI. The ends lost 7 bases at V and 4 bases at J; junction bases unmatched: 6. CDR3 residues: CASKKTGSNEKLFF. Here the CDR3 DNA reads TGTGCCAGCAAGAAGACAGGGAGTAATGAAAAACTGTTTTTT.

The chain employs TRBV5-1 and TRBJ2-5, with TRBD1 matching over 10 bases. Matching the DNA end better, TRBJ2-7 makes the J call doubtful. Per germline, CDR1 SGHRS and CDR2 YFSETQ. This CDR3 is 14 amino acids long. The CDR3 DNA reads TGCGCCAGCAGCAACGGACAGGGGGGCTACGAGCAGTACTTC. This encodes CASSNGQGGYEQYF.

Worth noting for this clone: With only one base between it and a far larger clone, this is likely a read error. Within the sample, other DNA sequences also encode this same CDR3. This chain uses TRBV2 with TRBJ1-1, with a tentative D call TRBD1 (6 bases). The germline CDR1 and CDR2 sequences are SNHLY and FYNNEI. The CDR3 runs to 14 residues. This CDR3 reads CASSFGTQNTEAFF. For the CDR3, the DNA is TGTGCCAGCAGTTTCGGGACACAGAACACTGAGGCTTTCTTT.

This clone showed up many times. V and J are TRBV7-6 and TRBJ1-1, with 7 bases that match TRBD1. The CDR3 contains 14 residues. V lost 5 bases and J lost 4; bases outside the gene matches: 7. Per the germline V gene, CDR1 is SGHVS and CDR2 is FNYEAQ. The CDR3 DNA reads TGTGCCAGCAGCCCCGAACAGGGGACCACTGAAGCTTTCTTT. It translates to CASSPEQGTTEAFF.

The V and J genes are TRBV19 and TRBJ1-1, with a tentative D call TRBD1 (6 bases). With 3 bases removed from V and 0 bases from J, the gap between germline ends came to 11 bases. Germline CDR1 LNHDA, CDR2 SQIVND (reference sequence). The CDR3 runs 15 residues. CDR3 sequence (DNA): TGTGCCAGTAGTATGACAGGTCCCATGAACACTGAAGCTTTCTTT. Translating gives CASSMTGPMNTEAFF.

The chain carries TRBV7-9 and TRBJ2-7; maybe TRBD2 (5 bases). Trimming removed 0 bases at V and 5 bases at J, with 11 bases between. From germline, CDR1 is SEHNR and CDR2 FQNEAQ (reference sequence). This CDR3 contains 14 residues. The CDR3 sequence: CASSLAAGADEQYF. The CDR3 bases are TGTGCCAGCAGCTTAGCTGCGGGTGCGGACGAGCAGTACTTC.

CDR3 nucleotides: TGCGCCAGCAGCCCTGGACTAGGATCGGAGACCCAGTACTTC. The encoded protein is CASSPGLGSETQYF. The rearrangement uses TRBV5-1 and TRBJ2-5; 7 bases map to TRBD2. V lost 4 bases, J lost 5 bases, and 8 bases stayed unmatched. Germline CDR1 is SGHRS and CDR2 is YFSETQ. This CDR3 is built from 14 residues.

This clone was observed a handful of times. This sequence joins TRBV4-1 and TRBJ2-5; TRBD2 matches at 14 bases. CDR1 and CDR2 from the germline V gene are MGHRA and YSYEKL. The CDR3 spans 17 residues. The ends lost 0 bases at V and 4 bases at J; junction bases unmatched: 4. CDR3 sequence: CASSQEGTSGSLETQYF. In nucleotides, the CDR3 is TGCGCCAGCAGCCAAGAAGGGACTAGCGGGAGCCTAGAGACCCAGTACTTC.